The 13 T cell receptor beta chains listed next were all sequenced from one sample in a study of T cells in Graves' hyperthyroidism and ophthalmopathy. Authors of the study amplified TCR beta CDR3 regions from RNA transcripts. HTBI primers were employed in a first-round RT-PCR of the TCR CDR3. MiXCR, applied by TCRdb to the multiplex PCR reads, yields one record per CDR3 protein. The sample gives approximately 600,000 distinct CDR3 sequences, about 16% of which show up once; 3% to 4.5% is in the top ten. The sequenced sample was blood. These receptor sequences come from a woman under 40 with Graves' hyperthyroidism.

This clonotype was counted many times. The V call is TRBV20-1, the J call TRBJ2-5; 8 nucleotides agree with TRBD2. V was pared by 5 bases and J by 2 bases, with 4 bases of the junction left unmatched. CDR3 length: 13 residues. Germline V gives CDR1 DFQATT, CDR2 SNEGSKA (reference sequence). CDR3: CSALGLVQETQYF. CDR3 DNA sequence: TGCAGTGCTCTGGGACTAGTGCAAGAGACCCAGTACTTC.

In nucleotides, the CDR3 is TGCAGCGTTGAAAACGGACCGGCCGAAAAACTGTTTTTT. Translating it yields CSVENGPAEKLFF. The chain employs TRBV29-1 and TRBJ1-4; D ambiguous. Trimming removed 2 bases from V and 8 bases from J, with 12 bases in between. Germline values: CDR1 SQVTM, CDR2 ANQGSEA. CDR3 length equals 13 residues.

This clonotype has ten or more counts. The genes are TRBV7-9 and TRBJ2-5, with D unclear. Trimming removed 5 bases at V and 5 bases at J, with 9 bases between. The CDR3 runs to 12 residues. Germline loops: CDR1 SEHNR, CDR2 FQNEAQ (reference sequence). The CDR3 loop reads CASSTISETQYF. In DNA, the CDR3 is TGTGCCAGCAGCACAATTAGCGAGACCCAGTACTTC.

This clonotype was found many times. The rearrangement uses TRBV2 and TRBJ1-1, with D perhaps matching TRBD1 (6 bases). Per the germline V gene, CDR1 is SNHLY and CDR2 is FYNNEI. V was clipped by 7 bases and J by 4 bases, with 13 bases between them. The CDR3 totals 13 residues. CDR3 nucleotide sequence: TGTGCCAGCAAGGGGGTAGGGAGCACTGAAGCTTTCTTT. Its protein is CASKGVGSTEAFF.

This clonotype showed up many times. This rearrangement joins TRBV3-1 to TRBJ2-2; D gene uncertain. Trimming cost V 3 bases and J 2 bases, with 7 bases left between them. Germline-derived CDR1 and CDR2 are LGHDT and YNNKEL (reference sequence). This CDR3 region has 14 residues. CDR3 protein: CASSHLPNTGELFF. The CDR3 DNA is TGTGCCAGCAGCCATCTTCCTAACACCGGGGAGCTGTTTTTT.

Notes on this clonotype: A much larger clone differs by one base, so this may be a read error. This rearrangement joins TRBV30 to TRBJ2-1; TRBD2 matches at 8 bases. The CDR3 is 15 amino acids. Germline CDR1 GTSNPN, CDR2 SVGIG (reference sequence). Here the CDR3 DNA reads TGTGCCTGGAGTGTTCATCGTCCGGGAGGGAATGAGCAGGACTTC. Protein sequence: CAWSVHRPGGNEQDF. The whole variable domain, remainder taken from reference TRBV30 and TRBJ2-1, is SQTIHQWPATLVQPVGSPLSLECTVEGTSNPNLYWYRQAAGRGLQLLFYSVGIGQISSEVPQNLSASRPQDRQFILSSKKLLLSDSGFYLCAWSVHRPGGNEQDFGPGTRLTVL.

This clonotype showed up just a few times. V is TRBV24-1 and J is TRBJ1-4, with 10 nucleotides matching TRBD1. The CDR3 sequence is 18 residues long. Losses at the gene ends were 12 bases for V and 6 bases for J; bases not matched to a gene: 21. The germline CDR1 and CDR2 sequences are KGHDR and SFDVKD. CDR3 in DNA: TGTGCCTTCGAGTTACCGGGACAGGGGAATTTGTGGGATGAAAAACTGTTTTTT. This codes for CAFELPGQGNLWDEKLFF.

This clonotype was seen more than once but under ten times. The chain joins TRBV30 to TRBJ1-6; perhaps TRBD1 as D (6 bases). Germline values: CDR1 GTSNPN, CDR2 SVGIG (reference sequence). The CDR3 runs to 15 residues. Trimming took 1 base from V and 10 from J, leaving 17 bases between them. In DNA, the CDR3 is TGTGCCTGGAGTGAGGGGGGGGGCGCGCAATCACCCCTCCACTTT. Residues: CAWSEGGGAQSPLHF. Looking up the rest from reference TRBV30 and TRBJ1-6 gives the full variable domain: SQTIHQWPATLVQPVGSPLSLECTVEGTSNPNLYWYRQAAGRGLQLLFYSVGIGQISSEVPQNLSASRPQDRQFILSSKKLLLSDSGFYLCAWSEGGGAQSPLHFGNGTRLTVT.

V and J are TRBV3-1 and TRBJ2-7; D possibly corresponds to TRBD1 (5 bases). The V gene's germline CDR1 is LGHDT and CDR2 YNNKEL (reference sequence). V was cut by 6 bases and J by 2 bases, with 14 bases left in between. The CDR3 has 14 amino acids. CDR3 DNA sequence: TGTGCCAGCAGTTTTGACAGAGTTCCCTACGAGCAGTACTTC. It encodes CASSFDRVPYEQYF.

This clonotype has only a few counts. The chain uses TRBV4-1 and TRBJ2-7; TRBD1 aligns across 7 bases. Germline V gives CDR1 MGHRA, CDR2 YSYEKL. The trim removed 3 bases at V and 3 bases at J, leaving 8 bases unmatched. The CDR3 totals 15 residues. As DNA, the CDR3 is TGCGCCAGCAGCCAGGACGACAGGGATGGCTACGAGCAGTACTTC. This sequence encodes CASSQDDRDGYEQYF.

This clonotype was found a few times. The chain employs TRBV19 and TRBJ1-1; maybe TRBD1 (6 bases). The CDR3 runs 15 residues. The germline V gene has CDR1 LNHDA and CDR2 SQIVND (reference sequence). Trimming pared 5 bases from V and 11 bases from J, leaving 24 bases between. The DNA of the CDR3 is TGTGCCAGTAGTTCGAATGACAGGCCGATGGACATTGCTTTCTTT. Protein product: CASSSNDRPMDIAFF.

The rearrangement joins TRBV2 to TRBJ1-5, with D possibly TRBD1 on 6 matching bases. The CDR3 is 14 amino acids. V lost 6 bases and J lost 0, with 9 bases in between. Germline assignment: CDR1 SNHLY and CDR2 FYNNEI. CDR3 DNA: TGTGCCAGCAGACAGGGCCTTAGCAATCAGCCCCAGCATTTT. Encoded protein: CASRQGLSNQPQHF. Complete variable domain (other parts from reference TRBV2 and TRBJ1-5): EPEVTQTPSHQVTQMGQEVILRCVPISNHLYFYWYRQILGQKVEFLVSFYNNEISEKSEIFDDQFSVERPDGSNFTLKIRSTKLEDSAMYFCASRQGLSNQPQHFGDGTRLSIL.

Concerning this clonotype: Just one base apart from a much larger clone, this may be a read error. The chain is built from TRBV6-4 and TRBJ2-1; no reliable D call. CDR1 and CDR2 from the germline V gene are MRHNA and SNTAGT. The CDR3 sequence is 13 residues long. The CDR3 region is CASSDSGNNEQCF. DNA of the CDR3: TGTGCCAGCAGTGACTCAGGGAACAATGAGCAGTGCTTC.